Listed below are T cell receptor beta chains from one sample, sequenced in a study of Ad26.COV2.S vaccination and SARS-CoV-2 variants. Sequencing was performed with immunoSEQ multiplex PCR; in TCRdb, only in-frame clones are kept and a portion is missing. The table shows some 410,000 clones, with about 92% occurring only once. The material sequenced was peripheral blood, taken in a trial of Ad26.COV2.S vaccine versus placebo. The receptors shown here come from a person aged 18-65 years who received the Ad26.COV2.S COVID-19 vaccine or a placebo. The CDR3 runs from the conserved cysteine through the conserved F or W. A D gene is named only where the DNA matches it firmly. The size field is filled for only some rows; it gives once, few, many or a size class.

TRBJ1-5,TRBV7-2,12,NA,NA,TGTGCCAGCAGCTTTGGGGATCAGCCCCAGCATTTT,CASSFGDQPQHF
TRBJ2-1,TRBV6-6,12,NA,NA,TGTGCCAGCAGTTGGGGGGACTCCGAGCAGTTCTTC,CASSWGDSEQFF
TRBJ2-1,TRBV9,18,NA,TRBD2,TGTGCCAGCAGCGTAGCGGACCTAGCGGGGGGACCTTACAATGAGCAGTTCTTC,CASSVADLAGGPYNEQFF
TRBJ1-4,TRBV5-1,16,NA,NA,TGCGCCAGCAGCTTGAAAGGGGATGCAACTAATGAAAAACTGTTTTTT,CASSLKGDATNEKLFF
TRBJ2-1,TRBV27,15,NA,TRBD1,TGTGCCAGCAGTTTCTCGGGACAGGGGAACAATGAGCAGTTCTTC,CASSFSGQGNNEQFF
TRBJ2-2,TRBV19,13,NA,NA,TGTGCCAGTAGTATACAGGTCACCGGGGAGCTGTTTTTT,CASSIQVTGELFF
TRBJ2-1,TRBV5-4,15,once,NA,TGTGCCAGCAGCTTATCGGGGAGCTCCTACAATGAGCAGTTCTTC,CASSLSGSSYNEQFF
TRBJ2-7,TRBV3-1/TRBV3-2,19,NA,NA,TGTGCCAGCAGCCAAGTGTACAGGCTAGGCAGCGAGGAGACCTACGAGCAGTACTTC,CASSQVYRLGSEETYEQYF
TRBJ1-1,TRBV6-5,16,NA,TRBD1,TGTGCCAGCAGTTTCTCCCCCGCAGGGGGGGGGACTGAAGCTTTCTTT,CASSFSPAGGGTEAFF
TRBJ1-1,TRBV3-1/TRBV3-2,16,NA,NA,TGTGCCAGCAGCCAACGAGGGGCCGGAATGAACACTGAAGCTTTCTTT,CASSQRGAGMNTEAFF
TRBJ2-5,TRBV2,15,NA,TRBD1,TGTGCCGTTACCCTTCGGGACAGGGTCCAAGAGACCCAGTACTTC,CAVTLRDRVQETQYF
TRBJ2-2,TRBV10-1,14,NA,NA,TGCGCCAGCAGTGAGGCTCAAACAACCGGGGAGCTGTTTTTT,CASSEAQTTGELFF
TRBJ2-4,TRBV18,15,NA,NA,TGTGCCAGCTCAAGCAGGGACCAGGGTATAAACATTCAGTACTTC,CASSSRDQGINIQYF
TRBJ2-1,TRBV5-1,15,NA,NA,TGCGCCAGCAGTATGGACAGTAGCTCCTACAATGAGCAGTTCTTC,CASSMDSSSYNEQFF
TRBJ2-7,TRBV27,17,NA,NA,TGTGCCAGCAGTTTAGCCCGGTCCCAAAGGGCCTCGTACGAGCAGTACTTC,CASSLARSQRASYEQYF
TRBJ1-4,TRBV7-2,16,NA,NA,TGTGCCAGCAGCTTAGGGCGGGGGACAACTAATGAAAAACTGTTTTTT,CASSLGRGTTNEKLFF
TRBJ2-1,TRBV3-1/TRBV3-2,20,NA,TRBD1,TGTGCCAGCAGCCCCTTGGGGACAGGGGGAGTGGGAGACCAGTACAATGAGCAGTTCTTC,CASSPLGTGGVGDQYNEQFF
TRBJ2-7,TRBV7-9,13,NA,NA,TGTGCCAGCAGCCCAAAAGGGGTGTACGAGCAGTACTTC,CASSPKGVYEQYF
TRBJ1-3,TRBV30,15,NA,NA,TGTGCCTGGGATATTGGCGGTTACTCTGGAAACACCATATATTTT,CAWDIGGYSGNTIYF
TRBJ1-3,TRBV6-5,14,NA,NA,TGTGCCAAGAACAGGGCAGCTCAAGGAAACACCATATATTTT,CAKNRAAQGNTIYF
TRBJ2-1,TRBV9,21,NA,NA,TGTGCCAGCAGTCCTCTCTTCCTTATGCCTACACTAGCCTTAATGTACAATGAGCAGTTCTTC,CASSPLFLMPTLALMYNEQFF
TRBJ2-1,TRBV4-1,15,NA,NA,TGCGCCAGCAGCCAAGGAGCACTAGGGGGCAATGAGCAGTTCTTC,CASSQGALGGNEQFF
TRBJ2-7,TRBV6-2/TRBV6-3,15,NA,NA,TGTGCCAGCAGTTACTCGAACGGGTTTCTGGGCGAGCAGTACTTC,CASSYSNGFLGEQYF
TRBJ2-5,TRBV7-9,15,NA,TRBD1,TGTGCCAGCAGCTTAGTAGGGACAGCCCAAGAGACCCAGTACTTC,CASSLVGTAQETQYF
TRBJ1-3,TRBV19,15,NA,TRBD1,TGTGCCAGTAGTATTGGCAGGGGGTTTGGAAACACCATATATTTT,CASSIGRGFGNTIYF
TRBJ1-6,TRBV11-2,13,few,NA,TGTGGTTTAGTCCGGCAGGGTGATTCACCCCTCCACTTT,CGLVRQGDSPLHF
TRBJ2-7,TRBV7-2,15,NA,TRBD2,TGTGCCAGCAGCCCCTTAGCGGGTCCTACATACGAGCAGTACTTC,CASSPLAGPTYEQYF
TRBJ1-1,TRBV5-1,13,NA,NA,TGCGCCAGCAGCTTGGAATTGACGGGGGAAGCTTTCTTT,CASSLELTGEAFF
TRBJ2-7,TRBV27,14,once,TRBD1,TGTGCCAGCAGAGCCGGGACAGGGTACTACGAGCAGTACTTC,CASRAGTGYYEQYF
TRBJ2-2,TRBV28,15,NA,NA,TGTGCCAGCAGTTTACGGGGGAAAAGGTCCGGGGAGCTGTTTTTT,CASSLRGKRSGELFF
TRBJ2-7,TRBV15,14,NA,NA,TGTGCCACCAGCAGAGATAGGGGACCCCTCGAGCAGTACTTC,CATSRDRGPLEQYF
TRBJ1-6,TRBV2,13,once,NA,TGTGCCGGCTACAGGGTGCCAAATTCACCCCTCCACTTT,CAGYRVPNSPLHF
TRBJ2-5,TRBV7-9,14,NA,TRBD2,TGTGCCAGCAGTTGGAGCGGGGGGGCTGAGACCCAGTACTTC,CASSWSGGAETQYF
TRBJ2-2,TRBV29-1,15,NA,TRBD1,TGCAGCGTTGAGGGGGGACAGGGGGCGACCGGGGAGCTGTTTTTT,CSVEGGQGATGELFF
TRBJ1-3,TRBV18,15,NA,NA,TGTGCCAGCTCACCAGGGGCAGGGGCTGGAAACACCATATATTTT,CASSPGAGAGNTIYF
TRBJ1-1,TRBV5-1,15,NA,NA,TGCGCCAGCAGCTCTGGGGGGCAGGAGAACACTGAAGCTTTCTTT,CASSSGGQENTEAFF
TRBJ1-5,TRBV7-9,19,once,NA,TGTGCCAGCAGCTCATTTACAGGGCCCCGGGGTAAGGCCAATCAGCCCCAGCATTTT,CASSSFTGPRGKANQPQHF
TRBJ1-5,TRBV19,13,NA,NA,TGTGCCAGTAGGAACTCGTGGGTTCAGCCCCAGCATTTT,CASRNSWVQPQHF
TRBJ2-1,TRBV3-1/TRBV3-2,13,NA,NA,TGTGCCAGCAGCCATGCATTCGCCAAGGAGCGGTTCTTC,CASSHAFAKERFF
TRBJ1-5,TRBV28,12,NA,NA,TGTGCCAGCAGTTTAACAGATCAGCCCCAGCATTTT,CASSLTDQPQHF
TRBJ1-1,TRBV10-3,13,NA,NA,TGTGCCATCAGTGACCGACGGGACGGAGAAGCTTTCTTT,CAISDRRDGEAFF
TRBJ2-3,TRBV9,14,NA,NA,TGTGCCAGCAGCGTTGGGGGTAGCACAGATACGCAGTATTTT,CASSVGGSTDTQYF
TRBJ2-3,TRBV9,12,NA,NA,TGTGCCAGCAGCAAACCTCGGGATACGCAGTATTTT,CASSKPRDTQYF
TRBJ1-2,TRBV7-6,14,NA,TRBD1,TGTGCCAGCAGCTTAGGACAGGGGGCGTACGGCTACACCTTC,CASSLGQGAYGYTF
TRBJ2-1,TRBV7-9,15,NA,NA,TGTGCCAGCAGCTTAGCGCTCCCCTCTCACAATGAGCAGTTCTTC,CASSLALPSHNEQFF
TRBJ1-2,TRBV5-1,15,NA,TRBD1,TGCGCCAGCAGCTACCGAGGACAGGCTAACTATGGCTACACCTTC,CASSYRGQANYGYTF
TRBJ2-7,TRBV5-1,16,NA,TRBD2,TGCGCCAGCAGCCCCGGACTAGCGGGGGGTTTCGACGAGCAGTACTTC,CASSPGLAGGFDEQYF
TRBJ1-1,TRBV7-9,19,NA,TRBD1,TGTGCCAGCAGCTCATTAACGTCCCGGGACAGCCGAATGAACACTGAAGCTTTCTTT,CASSSLTSRDSRMNTEAFF
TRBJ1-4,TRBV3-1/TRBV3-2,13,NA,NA,TGTGCCAGCAGCCTAACAGAAAATGAAAAACTGTTTTTT,CASSLTENEKLFF
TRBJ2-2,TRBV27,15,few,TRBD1,TGTGCCAGCAGTTTAGGGACAGGAGGGCGCGGGGAGCTGTTTTTT,CASSLGTGGRGELFF
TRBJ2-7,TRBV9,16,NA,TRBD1,TGTGCCAGCAGCGTAGCCCCGGGACAGGGTTTTTACGAGCAGTACTTC,CASSVAPGQGFYEQYF
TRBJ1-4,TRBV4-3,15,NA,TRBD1,TGCGCCAGCAGCCGCGGGACAGGGGGAGGTGAAAAACTGTTTTTT,CASSRGTGGGEKLFF